The rows below give T cell receptor beta chains drawn from one sample of a study of CD8+CD57+ T cells in acquired aplastic anemia. TCRdb recomputed calls from the reads with MiXCR, one row per CDR3 protein. The table has around 220,000 distinct CDR3 sequences, roughly 50% seen once. The sample comprised sorted CD4+, CD8+, or CD8+CD57+ T cells (not recorded which) from PBMCs. The receptors were sampled from a human donor with aplastic anemia. Each CDR3 is given with its conserved first and last residue. The D gene is left open where the match is weak. Where a row states a size, it is once, few, many or the class of an expanded clone; other rows omit it.

>TRBJ1-6|many|TRBV6-5|TRBD1
CASRFRDRENSPLHF
TGTGCCAGCAGATTCAGAGACAGGGAAAATTCACCCCTCCACTTT
>TRBJ1-2|-|TRBV29-1|TRBD1
CSVERQGDYGYTF
TGCAGCGTTGAACGCCAGGGGGACTATGGCTACACCTTC
>TRBJ1-6|-|TRBV19|TRBD1
CASSWGGQGADSPLHF
TGTGCCAGTAGTTGGGGGGGACAGGGGGCGGATTCACCCCTCCACTTT
>TRBJ2-3|-|TRBV2|-
CASSDGEDTQYF
TGTGCCAGCAGTGACGGAGAAGATACGCAGTATTTT
>TRBJ1-1|-|TRBV20-1|-
CSARESTGLGGTEAFF
TGCAGTGCTAGAGAATCGACAGGCCTGGGGGGCACTGAAGCTTTCTTT
>TRBJ1-1|many|TRBV29-1|TRBD1
CSVERGPGTEAFF
TGCAGCGTCGAAAGGGGGCCGGGCACTGAAGCTTTCTTT
>TRBJ2-7|many|TRBV28|TRBD1
CASSLFAWDRVYEQYF
TGTGCCAGCAGTTTATTCGCGTGGGACAGGGTGTACGAGCAGTACTTC
>TRBJ2-3|few|TRBV7-8|-
CASSRPVRSDTQYF
TGTGCCAGCAGCCGTCCAGTCAGATCAGATACGCAGTATTTT
>TRBJ1-4|many|TRBV20-1|-
CSARDTEGEKLFF
TGCAGTGCTAGAGACACGGAGGGTGAAAAACTGTTTTTT
>TRBJ2-3|-|TRBV7-3|-
CASSFEGPDTQYF
TGTGCCAGCAGCTTCGAGGGTCCAGATACGCAGTATTTT
>TRBJ1-4|few|TRBV6-5|-
CASSALGALNEKLFF
TGTGCCAGCAGCGCCCTCGGGGCCCTCAATGAAAAACTGTTTTTT
>TRBJ1-1|-|TRBV10-3|-
CAISDGMNTEAFF
TGTGCCATCAGTGACGGCATGAACACTGAAGCTTTCTTT
>TRBJ1-1|few|TRBV25-1|-
CASSTLNRNTEAFF
TGTGCCAGCAGTACGCTCAACAGGAACACTGAAGCTTTCTTT
>TRBJ2-7|-|TRBV5-1|TRBD1
CASSSAGQGYYERYF
TGCGCCAGCAGCTCAGCGGGACAGGGTTATTACGAGCGGTACTTC
>TRBJ1-1|-|TRBV10-3|-
CAIRGVLTGSNTEAFF
TGTGCCATCAGGGGGGTTTTGACAGGATCGAACACTGAAGCTTTCTTT
>TRBJ1-5|many|TRBV20-1|TRBD1
CSARLQGWSNQPQHF
TGCAGTGCTAGACTACAGGGGTGGAGCAATCAGCCCCAGCATTTT
>TRBJ1-1|once|TRBV4-2|TRBD1
CASSQDGVTGRSEPFF
TGTGCCAGCAGCCAAGATGGGGTGACAGGGAGGTCCGAACCTTTCTTT
>TRBJ1-6|few|TRBV2|-
CASITESSLNSPLHF
TGTGCCAGCATCACAGAATCGTCCCTTAATTCACCCCTCCACTTT
>TRBJ2-7|many|TRBV12-3/TRBV12-4|-
CASSLGTPTLYEQYF
TGTGCCAGCAGTTTAGGGACACCTACGCTCTACGAGCAGTACTTC
>TRBJ1-3|many|TRBV7-8|-
CASSYRGSGNTIYF
TGTGCCAGCAGCTACCGAGGCTCTGGAAACACCATATATTTT
>TRBJ2-2|-|TRBV5-1|TRBD2
CASKGSGGPNTGELFF
TGCGCCAGCAAGGGTAGCGGGGGGCCGAACACCGGGGAGCTGTTTTTT
>TRBJ2-1|many|TRBV2|-
CASSVGPGRGDEQFF
TGTGCCAGCAGTGTAGGCCCGGGCCGTGGGGATGAGCAGTTCTTC
>TRBJ1-2|once|TRBV5-1|-
CASSLARGGGYAYTF
TGCGCCAGCAGCTTGGCCAGAGGTGGGGGCTATGCCTACACCTTC
>TRBJ2-1|-|TRBV5-8|TRBD2
CASSLAGGAYNEQFF
TGTGCCAGCAGCCTAGCGGGAGGGGCCTACAATGAGCAGTTCTTC